The 7 T cell receptor beta chains below were found in one sample sequenced in a study of beta chain features in type 1 diabetes. Sequencing targeted expressed TCRB transcripts, as all isolated RNA had been reverse transcribed. Assay used: immunoSEQ multiplex PCR; TCRdb lists only in-frame clones, some missing. The profile shows about 320,000 clones, less than 15% of them singletons. Sample: central memory CD4+ T cells from blood. The receptors here all came from a man between 25 and 39 years old in good health.

V usage is TRBV5-1 and J usage is TRBJ2-2, with D possibly matching TRBD2 (5 bases). The CDR3 is 16 residues long. Germline CDR1 is SGHRS and CDR2 is YFSETQ. The V end was cut by 0 bases, the J end by 3 bases, with 12 bases between. CDR3 in amino acids: CASSLGGSVYTGELFF. CDR3 nucleotides: TGCGCCAGCAGCTTGGGAGGTAGCGTGTACACCGGGGAGCTGTTTTTT.

This clone was counted between two and nine times. J is TRBJ2-2 and V is TRBV6-5, with TRBD2 matching 9 bases. This CDR3 region has 16 residues. Trimming at V came to 0 bases and at J to 5 bases, leaving 4 bases not matched to a gene. Germline V CDR1 and CDR2: MNHEY, SVGAGI. CDR3 protein: CASSYSSGSVTGELFF. In DNA, the CDR3 is TGTGCCAGCAGTTACTCTAGCGGGAGTGTAACCGGGGAGCTGTTTTTT.

The chain recombines TRBV4-2 with TRBJ2-5; D remains unclear. CDR3 length: 13 residues. Germline lookup yields CDR1 LGHNA and CDR2 YNFKEQ. V lost 3 bases and J 3 bases, leaving 8 bases between the germline ends. The CDR3 DNA follows: TGTGCCAGCAGCCATGGGATCAAAGAGACCCAGTACTTC. Protein product: CASSHGIKETQYF.

This rearrangement joins TRBV4-1 to TRBJ1-1; 10 bases agree with TRBD1. Germline trimming cut 3 bases from V and 0 bases from J; bases unmatched to any gene: 4. The CDR3 loop spans 16 amino acids. Germline loops: CDR1 MGHRA, CDR2 YSYEKL. CDR3 bases: TGCGCCAGCAGCCATCCCGGGACAGGGGTGAACACTGAAGCTTTCTTT. The encoded protein is CASSHPGTGVNTEAFF.

The chain links TRBV11-2 to TRBJ1-1, with D perhaps TRBD1 (6 bases). Germline V gives CDR1 SGHAT, CDR2 FQNNGV. V lost 3 bases, J lost 3 bases, and 8 bases lay in between. The CDR3 extends over 13 amino acids. The CDR3 loop is CASSFRGHTEAFF. The CDR3 DNA follows: TGTGCCAGCAGCTTCCGGGGGCACACTGAAGCTTTCTTT. Looking up the rest from reference TRBV11-2 and TRBJ1-1 gives the full variable domain: EAGVAQSPRYKIIEKRQSVAFWCNPISGHATLYWYQQILGQGPKLLIQFQNNGVVDDSQLPKDRFSAERLKGVDSTLKIQPAKLEDSAVYLCASSFRGHTEAFFGQGTRLTVV.

This chain joins TRBV5-1 and TRBJ2-1, with TRBD2 matching over 16 bases. CDR1 and CDR2 (germline): SGHRS, YFSETQ. The CDR3 totals 16 residues. V lost 3 bases to trimming and J lost 9 bases; unmatched junction nucleotides: 6. CDR3 protein: CASSSEGLAGGREQFF. The CDR3 DNA reads TGCGCCAGCAGCTCCGAGGGACTAGCGGGGGGGCGTGAGCAGTTCTTC.

The table lists this clone with a few counts. The rearrangement links TRBV4-1 to TRBJ2-4; 8 nucleotides line up with TRBD1. Germline CDR1 is MGHRA and CDR2 is YSYEKL. The V and J ends lost 6 bases and 9 bases, in that order; junction bases with no gene match: 13. The CDR3 is 15 residues long. The CDR3 protein is CASRRDRGGYGIQYF. The CDR3 DNA follows: TGCGCCAGCAGGAGAGACAGGGGTGGCTATGGCATTCAGTACTTC.